Below, one T cell receptor beta chain is given with its context. Its cognate antigen is unknown. A single base separates this from a much larger clone, so it may be a read error. Time point reported: newly diagnosed GD, antithyroid drugs for less than 3 months. PBMCs provided the RNA from which the TCR library was made. According to the study, TCR beta libraries were built with iRepertoire HTBI primers and CDR3-region Arm-PCR. TCRdb recomputed calls from the multiplex PCR reads with MiXCR, one row per CDR3 protein. The table includes roughly 420,000 distinct CDR3 sequences, roughly 16% detected once. This specimen belongs to a study of regulatory T cells in long-lasting Graves disease. Study-wide findings and caveats: The researchers studied only peripheral blood, not thyroid tissue. The number of shared public clonotypes was higher in persistent patients (approximately 2,500) than new patients (966).

V lost 11 bases and J lost 0, with 20 bases in between. This CDR3 contains 16 residues. Germline V lookup: CDR1 SGHVS, CDR2 FQNEAQ. The chain uses TRBV7-8 and TRBJ1-5, with D perhaps matching TRBD1 (6 bases). Material: peripheral blood mononuclear cells (PBMCs), obtained at new diagnosis, from a patient treated with antithyroid drugs. This receptor was identified in a female donor with Graves disease. As DNA, the CDR3 is TGTGCCGGCAACGCCGGGACAATCTATAGCAATCAGCCCCAGCATTTT. It encodes CAGNAGTIYSNQPQHF. Based on the CDR3 plus reference TRBV7-8 and TRBJ1-5, the full variable domain is GAGVSQSPRYKVAKRGQDVALRCDPISGHVSLFWYQQALGQGPEFLTYFQNEAQLDKSGLPSDRFFAERPEGSVSTLKIQRTQQEDSAVYLCAGNAGTIYSNQPQHFGDGTRLSIL.